This is a list of T cell receptor beta chains from one sample in a study of blood T cell repertoires in COVID-19. Method: immunoSEQ multiplex PCR; TCRdb's copy keeps in-frame clones and lacks some. The data show about 270,000 clones, 82% seen once. The sequenced material came from peripheral blood. These receptors came from a woman younger than 30 with acute or convalescent COVID-19. CDR3s leave out the opening cysteine and the closing phenylalanine or tryptophan.

TRBJ2-3 | TRBV7-2 | 14 | ASSKGVAGNTDTQY
TRBJ2-3 | TRBV4-3 | 14 | ASSHRGIQGEDTQY
TRBJ2-1 | TRBV27 | 13 | ASSPGLGPVNEQF
TRBJ2-2 | TRBV9 | 12 | ASTAGTNTGELF
TRBJ2-1 | TRBV18 | 13 | ASSPEVGTYNEQF
TRBJ2-2 | TRBV27 | 12 | ASSPGLSYGELF
TRBJ2-5 | TRBV9 | 12 | ASSPPVTKETQY
TRBJ1-3 | TRBV7-6 | 15 | ASSPRTGVGSGNTIY
TRBJ1-6 | TRBV30 | 12 | AWSGRTGDSPLH
TRBJ2-1 | TRBV5-1 | 14 | ASSLLSGSIGNEQF
TRBJ1-2 | TRBV4-3 | 13 | ASSQDLGTPYGYT
TRBJ1-3 | TRBV7-2 | 15 | ASSPGQGASGGNTIY
TRBJ2-3 | TRBV9 | 15 | ASSVVPTGPSTDTQY
TRBJ1-5 | TRBV27 | 12 | ASRKESGSQPQH
TRBJ2-5 | TRBV18 | 11 | ASSPPERETQY
TRBJ2-1 | TRBV27 | 14 | ASSPAYSGGYNEQF
TRBJ1-5 | TRBV10-1 | 12 | ATQQGAGGQPQH
TRBJ1-2 | TRBV3-1/TRBV3-2 | 13 | ASRSSVVGDYGYT
TRBJ2-3 | TRBV5-8 | 12 | ASSLDRGTDTQY
TRBJ2-5 | TRBV6-5 | 11 | ATLNGGLETQY
TRBJ2-1 | TRBV7-2 | 12 | ASSLVLLNSEQF
TRBJ2-5 | TRBV7-9 | 13 | ASSLPRGGRETQY
TRBJ2-7 | TRBV4-3 | 13 | ASSTTSGRSYEQY
TRBJ2-1 | TRBV19 | 10 | ASSLQGDEQF
TRBJ2-1 | TRBV14 | 17 | ASSQEFVGEGLAYNEQF
TRBJ1-1 | TRBV30 | 11 | AWGVQVATEAF
TRBJ1-4 | TRBV6-2/TRBV6-3 | 12 | ASSSRDISEKLF
TRBJ2-1 | TRBV9 | 14 | ASSPGVTGGGGEQF
TRBJ1-3 | TRBV7-5 | 13 | ARSRTQGLGNTIY
TRBJ1-4 | TRBV5-6 | 14 | ASSLAPTGMGEKLF
TRBJ2-1 | TRBV19 | 14 | ASSIPWTSGSDEQF
TRBJ1-2 | TRBV7-2 | 14 | ASSLGGQGERYGYT
TRBJ2-5 | TRBV28 | 12 | ASSEGTAKETQY
TRBJ2-2 | TRBV9 | 17 | ASSPRGLAGGPNTGELF
TRBJ1-2 | TRBV7-8 | 16 | ASSPLPGTGVPNYGYT
TRBJ1-1 | TRBV29-1 | 11 | SARDTKNTEAF
TRBJ2-7 | TRBV6-5 | 13 | ASSSTGTGTYEQY
TRBJ2-5 | TRBV7-3 | 14 | ASSLSGTRGGETQY
TRBJ1-4 | TRBV10-3 | 11 | AISPGQGEKLF
TRBJ2-1 | TRBV5-8 | 15 | ASSVETSGRARDEQF
TRBJ1-3 | TRBV6-5 | 12 | ASSSDTSGNTIY
TRBJ2-7 | TRBV5-6 | 13 | ASSPTVAGGYEQY
TRBJ2-3 | TRBV5-7 | 15 | ASSLDRSGVSTDTQY